The 14 T cell receptor beta chains reported below all come from one sample, sequenced in a study of T cell responses to AZD1222 COVID-19 vaccine. TCRdb keeps only in-frame clones here, not all; method: immunoSEQ multiplex PCR. The table has 90,000 to 150,000 clones, more than 80% seen once. The input for sequencing was peripheral blood, taken on day 0 of AZD1222 vaccination. The source of these receptors is an adult in good health.

The rearrangement uses TRBV30 and TRBJ1-1; 9 bases agree with TRBD1. With V trimmed by 8 bases and J by 5 bases, 9 bases remained unmatched. This CDR3 is 13 amino acids long. Germline CDR1 reads GTSNPN; CDR2 reads SVGIG (reference sequence). The CDR3 loop is CATGQGIWTEAFF. CDR3 coding DNA: TGTGCCACCGGACAGGGGATTTGGACTGAAGCTTTCTTT.

This clone turned up a few times. This rearrangement joins TRBV9 to TRBJ2-5; 9 bases align to TRBD2. This CDR3 is 15 amino acids long. V lost 4 bases to trimming and J lost 2 bases; unmatched junction nucleotides: 6. Per germline, CDR1 SGDLS and CDR2 YYNGEE. The CDR3, as DNA: TGTGCCAGCAGCCCAGGGACTAGCTGGCAAGAGACCCAGTACTTC. The encoded protein is CASSPGTSWQETQYF.

As regards this clone: At one boundary the junction diverges from the germline segment, which might be a read error. The rearrangement uses TRBV7-9 and TRBJ1-6, with 7 bases lining up with TRBD1. The CDR3 consists of 14 residues. Germline V gene lookup returns CDR1 SEHNR and CDR2 FQNEAQ (reference sequence). The CDR3 loop reads CASSWDRNNSPPHF. CDR3 sequence (DNA): TGTGCCAGCAGCTGGGACAGAAATAATTCACCCCCCCACTTT. Full variable domain (remainder filled in from reference TRBV7-9 and TRBJ1-6): DTGVSQNPRHKITKRGQNVTFRCDPISEHNRLYWYRQTLGQGPEFLTYFQNEAQLEKSRLLSDRFSAERPKGSFSTLEIQRTEQGDSAMYLCASSWDRNNSPPHFGNGTRLTVT.

This clone was seen a few times. The rearrangement links TRBV19 to TRBJ1-1, with 8 bases fitting TRBD1. Germline assignment: CDR1 LNHDA and CDR2 SQIVND (reference sequence). V dropped 4 bases and J dropped 5; count of bases not matched to a gene: 9. The CDR3 is made up of 15 amino acids. CDR3 DNA: TGTGCCAGTAGTACGACCCGGACAGGGAATACTGAAGCTTTCTTT. Its protein product is CASSTTRTGNTEAFF.

The chain links TRBV5-1 to TRBJ1-1; D remains unclear. This CDR3 comprises 13 residues. Trimming shortened V by 3 bases and J by 0 bases, and 6 bases separated the two germline ends. The germline CDR1 and CDR2 sequences are SGHRS and YFSETQ. CDR3 coding DNA: TGCGCCAGCAGCTCTCAGCTGAACACTGAAGCTTTCTTT. Encoded protein: CASSSQLNTEAFF.

This clone occurred once. V usage is TRBV24-1 and J usage is TRBJ2-3, with 7 bases identical to TRBD1. The CDR3 consists of 13 residues. The trim removed 4 bases at V and 5 bases at J, leaving 2 bases unmatched. Germline assignment: CDR1 KGHDR and CDR2 SFDVKD. Here the CDR3 reads CATSETGLDTQYF. The CDR3 DNA reads TGTGCCACCAGTGAGACAGGGTTAGATACGCAGTATTTT.

This clone showed up just once. This sequence joins TRBV6-5 and TRBJ1-1; D is unresolved. CDR3 size: 14 residues. CDR1 and CDR2 (germline): MNHEY, SVGAGI. Between the trimmed V and J ends, which lost 2 bases and 5 bases, there was a span of 12 bases. The CDR3 is CASSYGAGPTEAFF. The CDR3 DNA is TGTGCCAGCAGTTACGGTGCGGGCCCGACTGAAGCTTTCTTT.

The chain has TRBV5-4 and TRBJ1-2, with 8 bases that match TRBD1. CDR1 and CDR2 (germline): SGHNT, YYREEE (reference sequence). The CDR3 contains 13 residues. V was clipped by 0 bases and J by 7 bases; unmatched bases: 2. The CDR3 here is CASSLAGGIGYTF. DNA of the CDR3: TGTGCCAGCAGCTTGGCAGGGGGCATTGGCTACACCTTC.

The chain couples TRBV19 to TRBJ2-7, with 7 bases that match TRBD1. V lost 3 bases, J lost 3 bases, and 5 bases stayed unmatched. CDR3 length: 14 residues. CDR1 is LNHDA and CDR2 is SQIVND in the germline V gene (reference sequence). The CDR3 DNA follows: TGTGCCAGTAGTATTGTAGGGGGCAACTACGAGCAGTACTTC. It encodes CASSIVGGNYEQYF. The full variable domain, with the rest looked up from reference TRBV19 and TRBJ2-7, is DGGITQSPKYLFRKEGQNVTLSCEQNLNHDAMYWYRQDPGQGLRLIYYSQIVNDFQKGDIAEGYSVSREKKESFPLTVTSAQKNPTAFYLCASSIVGGNYEQYFGPGTRLTVT.

CDR3 DNA sequence: TGTGCCAGCAGTTACGCGAGAACGGGGAACACTGAAGCTTTCTTT. It is translated as CASSYARTGNTEAFF. The chain is built from TRBV6-5 and TRBJ1-1; no clear D gene. Germline V gene sequence: CDR1 MNHEY, CDR2 SVGAGI. The ends were cut back, 2 bases at V and 1 base at J, with 11 bases in the middle. The CDR3 runs 15 residues.

V gene TRBV2 combines with J gene TRBJ2-7, with a possible D match to TRBD1 (5 bases). The CDR3 is 15 residues long. Germline V gene data show CDR1 as SNHLY and CDR2 as FYNNEI. V was trimmed by 1 base and J by 3 bases, leaving 13 bases between them. Written as DNA, the CDR3 is TGTGCCAGCAGTGAAGGGCAGGGTTCTCACTACGAGCAGTACTTC. Amino acids: CASSEGQGSHYEQYF.

The rearrangement joins TRBV2 to TRBJ1-1; TRBD1 aligns across 12 bases. The CDR3 totals 14 residues. V lost 3 bases, J lost 11 bases, and 7 bases stayed unmatched. Germline V CDR1 and CDR2: SNHLY, FYNNEI. CDR3 in amino acids: CASSDGTGGFSAFF. The CDR3 DNA follows: TGTGCCAGCAGTGACGGGACAGGGGGCTTTTCGGCTTTCTTT.

This sequence joins TRBV4-1 and TRBJ2-3, with 12 bases matching TRBD2. Germline CDR1 is MGHRA and CDR2 is YSYEKL. The CDR3 covers 18 residues. V dropped 3 bases and J dropped 4; count of bases not matched to a gene: 11. Written as DNA, the CDR3 is TGCGCCAGCAGCCAGGATGATCTAGCGGGAGGGCCTTCAGATACGCAGTATTTT. Translation: CASSQDDLAGGPSDTQYF.

V gene TRBV5-1 combines with J gene TRBJ2-1; 13 bases are shared with TRBD2. The trim removed 0 bases at V and 8 bases at J, leaving 5 bases unmatched. This CDR3 spans 16 amino acids. From germline, CDR1 is SGHRS and CDR2 YFSETQ. CDR3 bases: TGCGCCAGCAGCTTGGGGGGACTAGCGGGAAGGGATGAGCAGTTCTTC. Encoded protein: CASSLGGLAGRDEQFF.